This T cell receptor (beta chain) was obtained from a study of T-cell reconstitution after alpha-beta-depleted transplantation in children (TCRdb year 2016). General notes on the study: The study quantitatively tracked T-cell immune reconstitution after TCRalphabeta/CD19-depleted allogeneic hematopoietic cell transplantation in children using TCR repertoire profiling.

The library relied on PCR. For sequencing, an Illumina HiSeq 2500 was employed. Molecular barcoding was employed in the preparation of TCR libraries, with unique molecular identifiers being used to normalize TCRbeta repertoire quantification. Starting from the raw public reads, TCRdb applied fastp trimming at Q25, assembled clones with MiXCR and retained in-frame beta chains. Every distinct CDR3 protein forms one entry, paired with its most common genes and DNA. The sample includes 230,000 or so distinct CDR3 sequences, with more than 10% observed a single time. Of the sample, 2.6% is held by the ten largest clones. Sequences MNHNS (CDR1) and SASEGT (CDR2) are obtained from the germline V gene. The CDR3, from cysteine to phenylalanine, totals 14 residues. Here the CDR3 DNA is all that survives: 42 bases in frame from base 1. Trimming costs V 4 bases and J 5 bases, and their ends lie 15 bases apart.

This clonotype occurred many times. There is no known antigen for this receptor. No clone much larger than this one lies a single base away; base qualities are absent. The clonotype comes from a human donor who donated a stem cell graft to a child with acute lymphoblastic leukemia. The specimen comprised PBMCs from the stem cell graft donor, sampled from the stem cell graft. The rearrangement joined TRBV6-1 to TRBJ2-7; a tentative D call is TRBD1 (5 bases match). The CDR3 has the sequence CASSVSQGPDEQYF. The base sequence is TGTGCCAGCAGTGTGAGTCAGGGCCCCGACGAGCAGTACTTC.